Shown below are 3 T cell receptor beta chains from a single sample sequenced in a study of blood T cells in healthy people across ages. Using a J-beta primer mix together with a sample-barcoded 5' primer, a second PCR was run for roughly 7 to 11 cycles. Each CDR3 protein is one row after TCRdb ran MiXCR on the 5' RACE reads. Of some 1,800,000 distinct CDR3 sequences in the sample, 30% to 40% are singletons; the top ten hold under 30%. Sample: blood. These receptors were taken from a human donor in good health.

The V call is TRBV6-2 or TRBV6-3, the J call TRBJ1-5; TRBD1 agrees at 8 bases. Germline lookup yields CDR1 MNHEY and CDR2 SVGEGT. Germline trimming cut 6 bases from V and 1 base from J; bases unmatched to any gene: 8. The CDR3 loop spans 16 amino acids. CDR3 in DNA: TGTGCCAGCAGCAGACAGGGGTGGGTAAGCAATCAGCCCCAGCATTTT. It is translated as CASSRQGWVSNQPQHF.

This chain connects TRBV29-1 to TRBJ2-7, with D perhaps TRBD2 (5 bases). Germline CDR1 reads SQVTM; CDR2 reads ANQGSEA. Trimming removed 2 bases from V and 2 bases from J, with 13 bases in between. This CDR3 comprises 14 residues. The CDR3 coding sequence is TGCAGCGTTGAATCGCGGGTCGGGGCCTACGAGCAGTACTTC. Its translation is CSVESRVGAYEQYF.

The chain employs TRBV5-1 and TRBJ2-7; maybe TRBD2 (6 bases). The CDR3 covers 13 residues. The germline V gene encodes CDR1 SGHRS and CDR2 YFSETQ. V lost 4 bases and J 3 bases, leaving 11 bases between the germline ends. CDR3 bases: TGCGCCAGCAGCCGGGGGATGGTCTACGAGCAGTACTTC. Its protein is CASSRGMVYEQYF.